Listed here are 21 T cell receptor beta chains from one sample, sequenced in a study of blood T cells in healthy people across ages. Using a J-beta primer mix together with a sample-barcoded 5' primer, a second PCR was run for roughly 6 to 11 cycles. TCRdb called the 5' RACE reads again in MiXCR, with one record for every CDR3 protein. The table lists fewer than 2,000,000 distinct CDR3 sequences, approximately 40% of them singletons. Input material: blood. Receptors originate from a human donor in good health.

The chain carries TRBV29-1 and TRBJ1-1, with a possible D match to TRBD1 (5 bases). V lost 3 bases and J 3 bases, leaving 8 bases between the germline ends. This CDR3 has 12 amino acids. Germline CDR1 is SQVTM and CDR2 is ANQGSEA. The CDR3, as DNA: TGCAGCGTTGACAGGGCGGACACTGAAGCTTTCTTT. This codes for CSVDRADTEAFF.

This clonotype came up many times. The V gene is TRBV29-1, the J gene TRBJ2-7, with TRBD2 matching 7 bases. This CDR3 spans 14 amino acids. Germline CDR1 and CDR2: SQVTM and ANQGSEA. The ends lost 4 bases at V and 7 bases at J; junction bases unmatched: 13. The CDR3 loop reads CSVGLSIAAGEQYF. DNA for the CDR3: TGCAGCGTTGGGTTAAGTATAGCAGCGGGGGAGCAGTACTTC.

This clonotype showed up just a few times. The chain couples TRBV7-2 to TRBJ1-4, with 7 bases that match TRBD1. The germline gives CDR1 SGHTA, CDR2 FQGNSA. The CDR3 contains 14 residues. V was pared by 5 bases and J by 8 bases, with 8 bases of the junction left unmatched. For the CDR3, the DNA is TGTGCCAGCAGCCGAACAGGGGTCAGGGAAAAACTGTTTTTT. The encoded protein is CASSRTGVREKLFF.

The chain has TRBV7-3 and TRBJ2-5; D gene ambiguous. This CDR3 contains 15 residues. The germline V and J ends were trimmed by 1 base and 5 bases, with 14 bases remaining between them. The V gene's germline CDR1 is SGHTA and CDR2 FQGTGA. CDR3 protein: CASSLMADVLETQYF. Here the CDR3 DNA reads TGTGCCAGCAGCTTAATGGCAGATGTCTTGGAGACCCAGTACTTC.

This chain uses TRBV20-1 with TRBJ2-1; D may correspond to TRBD1 or TRBD2 (5 bases each). V lost 3 bases, J lost 4 bases, and 13 bases lay in between. The CDR3 sequence is 14 residues long. The germline V gene has CDR1 DFQATT and CDR2 SNEGSKA (reference sequence). The DNA of the CDR3 is TGCAGTGCTAGCTATAGGGGAGCGTACAATGAGCAGTTCTTC. It codes for CSASYRGAYNEQFF.

This clonotype was counted only a few times. The chain is built from TRBV5-1 and TRBJ1-2; TRBD1 agrees at 8 bases. This CDR3 is 14 amino acids long. Germline assignment: CDR1 SGHRS and CDR2 YFSETQ. J lost 6 bases, V lost 3 bases, and 7 bases had no gene match. CDR3 nucleotide sequence: TGCGCCAGCAGCTCCGGACAGGGAATGGATGGCTACACCTTC. It specifies CASSSGQGMDGYTF.

The rearrangement joins TRBV9 to TRBJ1-2; 9 nucleotides agree with TRBD1. V dropped 2 bases and J dropped 5; count of bases not matched to a gene: 7. The CDR3 covers 15 residues. Per the germline V gene, CDR1 is SGDLS and CDR2 is YYNGEE. The CDR3 sequence: CASSVALQGAYGYTF. The CDR3 nucleotides are TGTGCCAGCAGCGTCGCCTTACAGGGGGCTTATGGCTACACCTTC. The whole variable domain, remainder taken from reference TRBV9 and TRBJ1-2, is DSGVTQTPKHLITATGQRVTLRCSPRSGDLSVYWYQQSLDQGLQFLIQYYNGEERAKGNILERFSAQQFPDLHSELNLSSLELGDSALYFCASSVALQGAYGYTFGSGTRLTVV.

The gene calls are TRBV9 and TRBJ2-5; 11 bases are a match to TRBD1. CDR3 length: 16 amino acids. Trimming at V came to 4 bases and at J to 1 base, leaving 6 bases not matched to a gene. The germline CDR1 and CDR2 sequences are SGDLS and YYNGEE. DNA of the CDR3: TGTGCCAGCAGCTCCCGGGACAGGGGGGCCCAAGAGACCCAGTACTTC. It is translated as CASSSRDRGAQETQYF.

In its sample, this clonotype was seen a few times. This chain joins TRBV20-1 and TRBJ2-7, with TRBD1 matching 10 bases. This CDR3 is built from 16 residues. Germline CDR1 and CDR2: DFQATT and SNEGSKA (reference sequence). Trimming removed 7 bases from V and 0 bases from J; junction bases left unmatched: 12. The CDR3 is CSVFSTGGGSSYEQYF. Written as DNA, the CDR3 is TGCAGTGTTTTTTCGACAGGGGGCGGGAGCTCCTACGAGCAGTACTTC.

V and J are TRBV18 and TRBJ2-7, with 7 bases lining up with TRBD2. V lost 6 bases to trimming and J lost 0 bases; unmatched junction nucleotides: 14. CDR1 and CDR2 (germline): KGHSH, LQKENI. CDR3 length: 17 amino acids. CDR3 loop: CASSTGRDYDSSYEQYF. The CDR3 region has the DNA TGTGCCAGCTCTACGGGAAGGGACTACGATTCCTCCTACGAGCAGTACTTC.

This clonotype was seen many times. This chain connects TRBV4-2 to TRBJ1-2; the match to TRBD1 covers 8 bases. The CDR3 covers 16 residues. CDR1 and CDR2 (germline): LGHNA, YNFKEQ. V dropped 0 bases and J dropped 2; count of bases not matched to a gene: 5. CDR3 nucleotide sequence: TGTGCCAGCAGCCAAGAGCGGACAGGGACCAACTATGGCTACACCTTC. Its translation is CASSQERTGTNYGYTF.

Of note for this clonotype: A much larger clone lies a single base off, so this may be a read error. The V call is TRBV29-1, the J call TRBJ2-5, with D unclear. The CDR3 totals 12 residues. CDR1 is SQVTM, CDR2 ANQGSEA, per germline. V was pared by 2 bases and J by 2 bases, with 6 bases between. The CDR3 region is CSVENSQETQYF. The DNA of the CDR3 is TGCAGCGTTGAAAACAGTCAAGAGACCCAGTACTTC.

This clonotype was seen a few times. The chain employs TRBV4-3 and TRBJ2-6; a weak D match, TRBD1 (5 bases). The CDR3 sequence is 22 residues long. Trimming shortened V by 1 base and J by 1 base, and 26 bases separated the two germline ends. Germline V gives CDR1 LGHNA, CDR2 YSLEER. The CDR3 here is CASSQATQRAETVLSGANVLTF. In nucleotides, the CDR3 is TGCGCCAGCAGCCAAGCTACCCAACGGGCCGAGACAGTCTTATCTGGGGCCAACGTCCTGACTTTC.

The genes are TRBV6-2 or TRBV6-3 and TRBJ1-1; no reliable D call. Germline loops: CDR1 MNHEY, CDR2 SVGEGT. The CDR3 covers 13 residues. The ends were cut back, 6 bases at V and 5 bases at J, with 13 bases in the middle. CDR3 sequence: CASSKSRGTEAFF. CDR3 bases: TGTGCCAGCAGCAAGTCCCGGGGTACTGAAGCTTTCTTT.

This chain joins TRBV5-6 and TRBJ2-5; 9 nucleotides line up with TRBD2. CDR3 length: 16 amino acids. Trimming cost V 4 bases and J 1 base; bases outside gene matches: 8. CDR1 SGHDT and CDR2 YYEEEE come from the germline V gene. In DNA, the CDR3 is TGTGCCAGCAGCGGCCGTGAGCGGGGGGCCCAAGAGACCCAGTACTTC. This gives the protein CASSGRERGAQETQYF.

The genes are TRBV7-6 and TRBJ2-1; 12 bases line up with TRBD2. The CDR3 contains 17 residues. V shed 2 bases, J shed 4 bases, and the junction held 6 bases outside the gene matches. Germline CDR1 SGHVS, CDR2 FNYEAQ. The CDR3 sequence is CASSLMASGGGYNEQFF. CDR3 bases: TGTGCCAGCAGCTTAATGGCTAGCGGGGGGGGTTACAATGAGCAGTTCTTC.

In regard to this clonotype: At one end the junction does not follow the germline gene, possibly because of a read error. The V call is TRBV7-7, the J call TRBJ2-5; possibly TRBD2 for D (5 bases). Germline V gene data show CDR1 as SSHAT and CDR2 as FNYEAQ (reference sequence). The CDR3 has 15 amino acids. Here the CDR3 DNA reads TGTGCTAGCAGCCCGGACTCGATCACCGGAGAGACCCAGTACTTC. Its translation is CASSPDSITGETQYF.

There are many counts of this clonotype. This rearrangement joins TRBV5-1 to TRBJ1-2; no clear D. The CDR3 extends over 12 amino acids. V dropped 0 bases and J dropped 6 bases, with 6 bases sitting between them. The germline V gene encodes CDR1 SGHRS and CDR2 YFSETQ. CDR3 sequence (DNA): TGCGCCAGCAGCTTGGATTGGGATGGCTACACCTTC. Protein: CASSLDWDGYTF.

This clonotype appeared a few times. The chain is built from TRBV6-6 and TRBJ2-1; tentative D call: TRBD1 (5 bases). Trimming left V 4 bases short and J 4 bases short, with 14 bases between. CDR3 length equals 15 residues. Germline CDR1 and CDR2: MNHNY and SVGAGI (reference sequence). The CDR3 bases are TGTGCCAGCAGTTCTCTCCAGACAGCTTACAATGAGCAGTTCTTC. It specifies CASSSLQTAYNEQFF.

With respect to this clonotype: Its ends do not fully match the called genes, so a read error is possible. V is TRBV9 and J is TRBJ2-1; a weak D match, TRBD1 (6 bases). The CDR3 has 15 amino acids. CDR1 and CDR2 (germline): SGDLS, YYNGEE. CDR3 amino acids: CASSSHTEGGHEQFF. In DNA form, the CDR3 reads TGTGCCAGCAGCTCGCACACCGAAGGGGGTCATGAGCAGTTCTTT.

This clonotype was counted between two and nine times. The V and J genes are TRBV29-1 and TRBJ2-1; D is possibly TRBD2 (6 bases). Trimming stripped 4 bases from V and 0 bases from J, with 10 bases between. Germline V gene data show CDR1 as SQVTM and CDR2 as ANQGSEA. CDR3 length equals 14 residues. The CDR3 DNA is TGCAGCGTTGTGGGACTGATCTCCTACAATGAGCAGTTCTTC. Protein product: CSVVGLISYNEQFF.